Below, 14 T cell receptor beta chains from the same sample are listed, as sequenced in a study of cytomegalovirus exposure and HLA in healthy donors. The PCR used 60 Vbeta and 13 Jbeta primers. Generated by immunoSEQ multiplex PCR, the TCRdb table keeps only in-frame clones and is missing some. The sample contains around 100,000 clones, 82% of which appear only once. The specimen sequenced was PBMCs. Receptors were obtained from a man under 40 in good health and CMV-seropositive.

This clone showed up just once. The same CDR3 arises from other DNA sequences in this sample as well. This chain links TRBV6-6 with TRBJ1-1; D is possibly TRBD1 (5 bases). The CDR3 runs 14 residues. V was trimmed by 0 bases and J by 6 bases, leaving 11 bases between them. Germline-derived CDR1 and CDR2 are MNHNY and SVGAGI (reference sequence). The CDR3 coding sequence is TGTGCCAGCAGTTACTCGGAGGGGTTCGCTGAAGCTTTCTTT. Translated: CASSYSEGFAEAFF.

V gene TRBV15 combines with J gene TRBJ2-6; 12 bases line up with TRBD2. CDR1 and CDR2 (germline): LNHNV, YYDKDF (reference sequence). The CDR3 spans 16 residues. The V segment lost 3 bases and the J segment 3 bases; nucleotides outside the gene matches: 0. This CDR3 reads CATSRTSGSGANVLTF. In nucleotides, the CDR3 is TGTGCCACCAGCAGGACTAGCGGGAGTGGGGCCAACGTCCTGACTTTC.

The CDR3 sequence is CASSLGAQQDTQYF. In nucleotides, the CDR3 is TGCGCCAGCAGCTTGGGGGCGCAGCAGGATACGCAGTATTTT. The V gene is TRBV5-1, the J gene TRBJ2-3; the D is unclear. Per the germline V gene, CDR1 is SGHRS and CDR2 is YFSETQ. The CDR3 is 14 residues long. The ends were cut back, 0 bases at V and 6 bases at J, with 11 bases in the middle. Variable domain in full (rest from reference TRBV5-1 and TRBJ2-3): KAGVTQTPRYLIKTRGQQVTLSCSPISGHRSVSWYQQTPGQGLQFLFEYFSETQRNKGNFPGRFSGRQFSNSRSEMNVSTLELGDSALYLCASSLGAQQDTQYFGPGTRLTVL.

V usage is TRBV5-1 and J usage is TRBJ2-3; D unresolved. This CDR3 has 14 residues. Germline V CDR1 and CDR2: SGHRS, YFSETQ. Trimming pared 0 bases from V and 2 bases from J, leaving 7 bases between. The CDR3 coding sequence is TGCGCCAGCAGCTTGGAACAGCTCACAGATACGCAGTATTTT. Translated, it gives CASSLEQLTDTQYF.

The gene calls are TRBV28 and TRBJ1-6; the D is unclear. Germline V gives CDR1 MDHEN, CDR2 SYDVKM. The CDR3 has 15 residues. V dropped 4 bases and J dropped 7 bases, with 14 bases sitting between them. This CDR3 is CASSSPAGSNSPLHF. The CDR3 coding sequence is TGTGCCAGCAGTTCCCCCGCCGGTAGCAATTCACCCCTCCACTTT.

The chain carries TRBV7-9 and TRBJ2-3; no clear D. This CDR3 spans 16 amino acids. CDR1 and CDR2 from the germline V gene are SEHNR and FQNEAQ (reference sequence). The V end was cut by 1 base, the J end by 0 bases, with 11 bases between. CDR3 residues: CASSLGALDSTDTQYF. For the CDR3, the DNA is TGTGCCAGCAGCTTAGGCGCCCTAGATAGCACAGATACGCAGTATTTT. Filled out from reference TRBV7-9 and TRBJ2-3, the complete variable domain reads DTGVSQNPRHKITKRGQNVTFRCDPISEHNRLYWYRQTLGQGPEFLTYFQNEAQLEKSRLLSDRFSAERPKGSFSTLEIQRTEQGDSAMYLCASSLGALDSTDTQYFGPGTRLTVL.

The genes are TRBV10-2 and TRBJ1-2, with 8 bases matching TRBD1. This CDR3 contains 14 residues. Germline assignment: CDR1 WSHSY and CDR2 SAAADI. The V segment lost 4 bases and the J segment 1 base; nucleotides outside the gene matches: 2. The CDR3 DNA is TGCGCCAGCAGTGGGACAGGGATTAACTATGGCTACACCTTC. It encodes CASSGTGINYGYTF.

CDR3 sequence reads: CASSEKPMTGGYSSNQPQHF. The CDR3 nucleotides are TGTGCCAGCAGTGAAAAACCCATGACAGGGGGATACTCTAGCAATCAGCCCCAGCATTTT. V gene TRBV6-1 combines with J gene TRBJ1-5; TRBD1 matches at 9 bases. Germline V lookup: CDR1 MNHNS, CDR2 SASEGT. This CDR3 is 20 amino acids long. V shed 2 bases, J shed 0 bases, and the junction held 14 bases outside the gene matches.

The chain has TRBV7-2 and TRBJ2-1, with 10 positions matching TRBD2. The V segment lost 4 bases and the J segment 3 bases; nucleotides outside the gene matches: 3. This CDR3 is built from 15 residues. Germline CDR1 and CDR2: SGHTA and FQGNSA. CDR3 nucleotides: TGTGCCAGCAGCTCCTTAGCGGGGGGCTACAATGAGCAGTTCTTC. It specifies CASSSLAGGYNEQFF.

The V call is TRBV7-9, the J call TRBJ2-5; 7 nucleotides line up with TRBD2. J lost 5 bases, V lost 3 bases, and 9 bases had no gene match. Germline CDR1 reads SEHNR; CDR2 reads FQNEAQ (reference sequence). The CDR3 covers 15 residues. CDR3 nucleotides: TGTGCCAGCAGCTTCGGCGCGGGAGAAGTCGAGACCCAGTACTTC. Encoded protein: CASSFGAGEVETQYF.

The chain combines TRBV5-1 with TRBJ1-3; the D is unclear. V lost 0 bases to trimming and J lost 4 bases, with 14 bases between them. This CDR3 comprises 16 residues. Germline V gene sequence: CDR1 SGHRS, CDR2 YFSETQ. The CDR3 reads CASSLVSGGGGNTIYF. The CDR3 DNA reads TGCGCCAGCAGCTTGGTCTCAGGAGGAGGGGGAAACACCATATATTTT.

CDR3 loop: CAISESTGAEAFF. The DNA for the CDR3 is TGTGCCATCAGTGAGTCAACTGGTGCTGAAGCTTTCTTT. V gene TRBV10-3 combines with J gene TRBJ1-1; D gene ambiguous. The germline V gene encodes CDR1 ENHRY and CDR2 SYGVKD. The CDR3 loop spans 13 amino acids. The germline V and J ends were trimmed by 0 bases and 6 bases, with 8 bases remaining between them.

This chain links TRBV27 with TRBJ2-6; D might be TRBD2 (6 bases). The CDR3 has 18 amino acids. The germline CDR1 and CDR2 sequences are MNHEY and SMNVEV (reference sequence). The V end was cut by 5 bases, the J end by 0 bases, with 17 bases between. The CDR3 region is CASSPTWDSVSGANVLTF. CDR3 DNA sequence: TGTGCCAGCAGTCCGACGTGGGACTCCGTCTCTGGGGCCAACGTCCTGACTTTC.

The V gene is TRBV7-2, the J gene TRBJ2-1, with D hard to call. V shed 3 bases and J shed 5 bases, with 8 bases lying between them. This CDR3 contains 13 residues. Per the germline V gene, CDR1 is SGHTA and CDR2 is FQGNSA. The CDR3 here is CASSLWLDNEQFF. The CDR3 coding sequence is TGTGCCAGCAGCTTGTGGCTGGACAATGAGCAGTTCTTC. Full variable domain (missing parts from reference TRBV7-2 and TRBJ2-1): GAGVSQSPSNKVTEKGKDVELRCDPISGHTALYWYRQSLGQGLEFLIYFQGNSAPDKSGLPSDRFSAERTGGSVSTLTIQRTQQEDSAVYLCASSLWLDNEQFFGPGTRLTVL.